The T cell receptor beta chain under discussion was sequenced for a study of CD8 T cells in Susac syndrome. Random-hexamer reverse transcription was applied to about 0.5 to 1 ug RNA. TCRdb used MiXCR to reprocess the immunoSEQ multiplex PCR reads, holding one entry per CDR3 protein. The table includes some 140,000 distinct CDR3 sequences, approximately 90% detected once. V lost 0 bases and J lost 3, with 9 bases in between. CDR1 and CDR2 (germline): SGHDT, YYEEEE. This CDR3 contains 14 residues. The chain uses TRBV5-6 and TRBJ2-5, with D perhaps matching TRBD1 or TRBD2 (5 bases each). This receptor was taken from a human donor with multiple sclerosis. Sequencing used CD8+ T cells from PBMCs. For the CDR3, the DNA is TGTGCCAGCAGCTTGGGACGGGGCGAAGAGACCCAGTACTTC. This encodes CASSLGRGEETQYF.